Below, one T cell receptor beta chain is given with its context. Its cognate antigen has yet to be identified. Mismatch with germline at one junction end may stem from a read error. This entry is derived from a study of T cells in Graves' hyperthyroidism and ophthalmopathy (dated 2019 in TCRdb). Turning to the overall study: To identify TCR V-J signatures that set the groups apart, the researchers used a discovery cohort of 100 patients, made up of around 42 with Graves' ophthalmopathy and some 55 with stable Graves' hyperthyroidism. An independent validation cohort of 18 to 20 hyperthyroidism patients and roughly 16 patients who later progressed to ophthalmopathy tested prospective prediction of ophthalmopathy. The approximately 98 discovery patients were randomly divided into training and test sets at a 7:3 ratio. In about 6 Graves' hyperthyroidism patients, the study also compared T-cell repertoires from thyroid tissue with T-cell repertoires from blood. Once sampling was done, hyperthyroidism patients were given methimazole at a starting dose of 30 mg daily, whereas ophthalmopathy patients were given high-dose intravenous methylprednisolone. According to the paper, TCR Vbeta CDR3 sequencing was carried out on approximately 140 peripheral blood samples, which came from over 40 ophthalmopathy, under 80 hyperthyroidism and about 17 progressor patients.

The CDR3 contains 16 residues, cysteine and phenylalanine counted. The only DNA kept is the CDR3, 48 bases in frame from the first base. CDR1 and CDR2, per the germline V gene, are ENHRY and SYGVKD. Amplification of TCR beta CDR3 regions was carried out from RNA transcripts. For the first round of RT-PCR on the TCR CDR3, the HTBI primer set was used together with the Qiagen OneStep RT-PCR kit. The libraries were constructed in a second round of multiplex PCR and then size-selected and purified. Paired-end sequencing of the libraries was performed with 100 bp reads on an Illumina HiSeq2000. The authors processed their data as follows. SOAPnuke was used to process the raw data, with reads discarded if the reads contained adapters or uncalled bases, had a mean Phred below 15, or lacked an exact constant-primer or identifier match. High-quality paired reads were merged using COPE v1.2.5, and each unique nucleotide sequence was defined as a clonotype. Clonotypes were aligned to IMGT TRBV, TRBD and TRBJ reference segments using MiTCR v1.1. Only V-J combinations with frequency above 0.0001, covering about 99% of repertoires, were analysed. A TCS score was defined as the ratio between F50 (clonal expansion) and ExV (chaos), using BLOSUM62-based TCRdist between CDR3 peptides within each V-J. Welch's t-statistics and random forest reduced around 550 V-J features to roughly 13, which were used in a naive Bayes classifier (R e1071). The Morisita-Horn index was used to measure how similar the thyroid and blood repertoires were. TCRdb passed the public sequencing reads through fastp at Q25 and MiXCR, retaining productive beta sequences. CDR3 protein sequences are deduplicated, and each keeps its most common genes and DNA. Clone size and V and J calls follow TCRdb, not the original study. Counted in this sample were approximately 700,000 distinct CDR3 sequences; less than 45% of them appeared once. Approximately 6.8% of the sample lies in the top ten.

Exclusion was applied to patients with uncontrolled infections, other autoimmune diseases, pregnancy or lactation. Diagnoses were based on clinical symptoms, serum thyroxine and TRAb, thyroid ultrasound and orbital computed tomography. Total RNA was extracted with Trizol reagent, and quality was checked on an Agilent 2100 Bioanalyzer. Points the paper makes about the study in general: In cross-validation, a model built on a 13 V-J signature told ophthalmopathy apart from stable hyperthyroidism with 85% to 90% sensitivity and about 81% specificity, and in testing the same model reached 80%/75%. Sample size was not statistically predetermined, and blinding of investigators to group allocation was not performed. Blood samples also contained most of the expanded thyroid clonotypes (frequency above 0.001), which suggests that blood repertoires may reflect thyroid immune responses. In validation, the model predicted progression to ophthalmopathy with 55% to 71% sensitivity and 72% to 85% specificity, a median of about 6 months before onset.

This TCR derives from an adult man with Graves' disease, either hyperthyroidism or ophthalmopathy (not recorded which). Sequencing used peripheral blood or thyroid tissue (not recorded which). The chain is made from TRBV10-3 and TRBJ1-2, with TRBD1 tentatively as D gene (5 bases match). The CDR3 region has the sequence CAISEGRRGRNYGCTF. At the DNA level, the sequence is TGTGCCATCAGTGAGGGACGTAGGGGACGGAACTATGGCTGCACCTTC.